This T cell receptor (beta chain) was found in a study of blood T cell repertoires in COVID-19. Looking at the study overall: From the United States, Italy and Spain came samples of acute and convalescent COVID-19. Sample material is recorded as cDNA or gDNA derived from T cells, B-cell-depleted T cells, or PBMCs.

Clones were read by immunoSEQ multiplex PCR, and TCRdb kept only the in-frame ones, dropping some. The sample includes 80,000 to 95,000 clones, roughly 85% of them seen just once. V dropped 0 bases and J dropped 8 bases, with 24 bases sitting between them. The CDR3 is made up of 18 amino acids. Germline V gene data show CDR1 as SGHRS and CDR2 as YFSETQ. The sequence was collected from a man older than 75 with acute or convalescent COVID-19. The V call is TRBV5-1, the J call TRBJ1-5, with D perhaps matching TRBD1 (6 bases). Sequenced material: peripheral blood. CDR3 sequence reads: CASSLDVRGSINQEPQHF. The CDR3 region has the DNA TGCGCCAGCAGCTTGGATGTCAGGGGAAGCATCAATCAGGAGCCCCAGCATTTT.